This T cell receptor beta chain came from a study of blood T cell repertoires in COVID-19. Study as a whole: T cells, B-cell-depleted T cells, or PBMCs supplied cDNA or gDNA.

This clone showed up just a few times. Under the authors' procedure: Counts of nucleated cells, estimated from reference gene primer amplification, were obtained. TCRdb keeps only in-frame clones here, not all; method: immunoSEQ multiplex PCR. V, J and clone size are those of that table, while D and trimming were read from the DNA. Of around 150,000 clones in the sample, around 79% were seen once. This CDR3 contains 15 residues. Germline V gene sequence: CDR1 SGHTA, CDR2 FQGTGA. The J segment lost 1 base and the V segment lost 5 bases, leaving 3 bases of the junction unmatched. The sequence was obtained from a woman aged 45-65 years who had recovered from COVID-19. The sample consisted of PBMCs or T cells enriched from blood (not recorded which). The rearrangement joins TRBV7-3 to TRBJ2-2, with TRBD1 identical over 8 bases. This CDR3 reads CASSPGGKNTGELFF. As DNA, the CDR3 is TGTGCCAGCAGCCCAGGGGGCAAGAACACCGGGGAGCTGTTTTTT.